Listed below are T cell receptor beta chains from one sample, sequenced in a study of cytomegalovirus exposure and HLA in healthy donors. The method was immunoSEQ multiplex PCR; TCRdb's version includes in-frame clones alone and lacks a portion of them. In the table there are about 200,000 clones, around 82% of which are singletons. The sequencing sample was made of PBMCs. The receptors originated from a man aged 35 to 55 in good health and CMV-seropositive. CDR3s include the opening cysteine and the closing phenylalanine or tryptophan. The order of the fields is V gene, CDR3 length, J gene, D gene, CDR3 protein. A D gene is named only where the DNA matches it firmly.

TRBV27	17	-	-	CASSHLKSGKLNYEQYF
TRBV5-1	15	TRBJ1-6	TRBD1	CASSPGQGANSPLHF
TRBV19	12	TRBJ2-7	-	CASSVPNEEQYF
TRBV7-8	14	TRBJ2-7	-	CASSLARTMREQYF
TRBV27	17	TRBJ2-5	TRBD1	CASSPLPGTGAGETQYF
TRBV4-1	12	TRBJ2-1	-	CASSQLDNEQFF
TRBV28	14	TRBJ2-2	-	CASSTLLGTGELFF
TRBV6-5	14	-	-	CASMGGQLTYEQYF
TRBV6-5	15	TRBJ2-7	TRBD2	CASSQFSGSSYEQYF
TRBV19	15	TRBJ1-4	-	CASSIAGLGDEKLFF
TRBV2	17	TRBJ1-5	-	CASIVDRAIVSNQPQHF